These T cell receptor beta chains were read from a single sample in a study of CD8 T cells in Susac syndrome. TCRdb reanalysed the immunoSEQ multiplex PCR reads using MiXCR and keeps one entry per CDR3 protein. The top ten hold roughly 0.1% of the sample, which has about 430,000 distinct CDR3 sequences, more than 80% seen once. The sequencing sample was made of CD8+ T cells from PBMCs. The receptors originated from a human donor with multiple sclerosis. The CDR3 runs from the conserved cysteine through the conserved F or W.

j_call,v_call,cdr3_aa
TRBJ2-3,TRBV20-1,CSARGTNGLLGTDTQYF
TRBJ1-1,TRBV20-1,CSARDFRMNTEAFF
TRBJ2-1,TRBV6-5,CASSYSHEQFF
TRBJ2-3,TRBV7-9,CASSRLGLAGGLDTQYF
TRBJ2-5,TRBV7-6,CASSLEQTQETQYF
TRBJ2-7,TRBV30,CACPSGRSSYEQYF
TRBJ2-2,TRBV7-6,CASSLDRETGELFF
TRBJ2-1,TRBV12-3/TRBV12-4,CASSPGGGTQYNEQFF
TRBJ2-1,TRBV27,CASSFGTAWNEQFF
TRBJ2-7,TRBV12-3/TRBV12-4,CASSLAQGGQYF
TRBJ2-3,TRBV6-6,CASSFSGALTDTQYF
TRBJ2-2,TRBV6-5,CASSYSGGGAGELFF
TRBJ1-1,TRBV25-1,CASLRGTEAFF
-,TRBV28,CASEYGGAQGYEQYF
TRBJ1-5,TRBV20-1,CSARDGFNQPQHF
TRBJ2-1,TRBV29-1,CSVEGREGLFWQFF